This T cell receptor beta chain was observed in a study of T cell repertoires and HLA-DP antigens. Study as a whole: In vitro CD4+ alloreactivity was against HeLa-presented HLA-DP.

The CDR3 consists of 14 residues. With 2 bases removed from V and 1 base from J, the gap between germline ends came to 5 bases. Germline V gives CDR1 SNHLY, CDR2 FYNNEI. CD4+ cells expanded for approximately 16 days were restimulated about 25 h with allogeneic-DPB1 HeLa cells. Stimulation used HeLa cells expressing transduced HLA-DPA1/DPB1, HLA-DM, invariant chain and CD80. The repertoire was sequenced with immunoSEQ multiplex PCR; TCRdb's copy has only in-frame clones and lacks some. The repertoire includes under 2,500 clones, 78% of them detected once, and 25% to 30% sits in the top ten. V is TRBV2 and J is TRBJ2-2; unclear D gene. The source of this sequence is a woman aged 18-29 years in good health and CMV-seronegative. The sequenced sample was CD137- CD4+ T cells from cultured PBMCs. CDR3 nucleotide sequence: TGTGCCAGCAGTGAATTACTGAACACCGGGGAGCTGTTTTTT. Translation gives CASSELLNTGELFF.